The 15 T cell receptor beta chains presented below share a single source sample, sequenced in a study of blood T cell repertoires in COVID-19. This table comes from immunoSEQ multiplex PCR, and its TCRdb copy is limited to in-frame clones, with some not included. The sample yields tens of thousands of clones, 76% seen once. The material sequenced was peripheral blood. The receptor set was obtained from a man between 65 and 85 years old with acute or convalescent COVID-19.

This clone was counted a single time. CDR3 coding DNA: TGCGCCAGCAGCGGTGCCTTGGCGGGAGGGCGAGATACGCAGTATTTT. Translated: CASSGALAGGRDTQYF. This sequence joins TRBV5-1 and TRBJ2-3; 9 nucleotides agree with TRBD2. Looked up from germline, CDR1 is SGHRS and CDR2 is YFSETQ. The trim removed 4 bases at V and 5 bases at J, leaving 11 bases unmatched. CDR3 length: 16 residues.

The chain links TRBV5-5 to TRBJ1-1; TRBD1 matches 8 bases. The V gene end was trimmed by 7 bases and the J gene end by 0 bases; junction bases not matched to a gene: 14. Germline CDR1 reads SGHKS; CDR2 reads YYEKEE (reference sequence). The CDR3 length is 17 residues. CDR3 nucleotide sequence: TGTGCCAGCCGCGGTAAGGACAGGGCCTACATGAACACTGAAGCTTTCTTT. It encodes CASRGKDRAYMNTEAFF.

This sequence joins TRBV15 and TRBJ1-1, with a possible D match to TRBD1 (5 bases). Germline assignment: CDR1 LNHNV and CDR2 YYDKDF (reference sequence). This CDR3 spans 13 amino acids. Deletions cut 0 bases from V and 7 bases from J, with 9 bases between. Here the CDR3 reads CATSRDADNEAFF. CDR3 nucleotide sequence: TGTGCCACCAGCAGAGATGCGGACAATGAAGCTTTCTTT.

This chain uses TRBV19 with TRBJ1-1, with 9 bases identical to TRBD1. Germline-derived CDR1 and CDR2 are LNHDA and SQIVND (reference sequence). This CDR3 has 15 amino acids. J gave up 2 bases and V 5 bases, and 6 bases lay outside the gene matches. The CDR3 DNA follows: TGTGCCAGTAGTCCCGGGGACAGGGAAAACACTGAAGCTTTCTTT. Protein: CASSPGDRENTEAFF.

The chain recombines TRBV6-5 with TRBJ1-5; 7 bases fit TRBD1. J lost 2 bases, V lost 6 bases, and 4 bases had no gene match. This CDR3 spans 14 amino acids. Germline-derived CDR1 and CDR2 are MNHEY and SVGAGI. CDR3 region: CASRVGGGNQPQHF. CDR3 nucleotides: TGTGCCAGCAGGGTAGGGGGCGGCAATCAGCCCCAGCATTTT.

The rearrangement links TRBV12-5 to TRBJ2-2; 7 bases map to TRBD2. Germline trimming cut 2 bases from V and 4 bases from J; bases unmatched to any gene: 10. This CDR3 has 17 amino acids. CDR1 and CDR2 from the germline V gene are LGHNT and FRNRAP. The CDR3 coding sequence is TGTGCTAGTGGTTTGAGGGAGGGGACGGTAGCCACCGGGGAGCTGTTTTTT. The encoded protein is CASGLREGTVATGELFF.

This clone has more than one count but fewer than ten. This chain joins TRBV6-5 and TRBJ2-7, with D possibly TRBD1 on 5 matching bases. The V end lost 6 bases, the J end lost 0 bases, and 15 bases lay between the germline ends. This CDR3 has 15 residues. CDR1 is MNHEY and CDR2 is SVGAGI in the germline V gene. CDR3 nucleotide sequence: TGTGCCAGCAGACAACTCGATGGGGCCTCCTACGAGCAGTACGTC. This gives the protein CASRQLDGASYEQYV.

The chain recombines TRBV19 with TRBJ1-2; tentatively, D is TRBD1 (6 bases). V shed 3 bases and J shed 6 bases, with 20 bases lying between them. CDR1 is LNHDA and CDR2 is SQIVND in the germline V gene (reference sequence). The CDR3 is 16 amino acids. The chain's CDR3 is CASSIKTGTKRDGYTF. CDR3 coding DNA: TGTGCCAGTAGTATCAAAACCGGGACAAAAAGAGATGGCTACACCTTC.

Notes on this clone: Other DNA sequences in the sample encode the same CDR3. The chain carries TRBV5-1 and TRBJ2-3; D may be TRBD1 (5 bases). Germline lookup yields CDR1 SGHRS and CDR2 YFSETQ. This CDR3 is 12 amino acids long. V was clipped by 0 bases and J by 6 bases, with 5 bases between them. CDR3 amino acids: CASSLGQDTQYF. Here the CDR3 DNA reads TGCGCCAGCAGCTTGGGACAGGATACGCAGTATTTT.

This clone was observed a handful of times. The rearrangement joins TRBV7-9 to TRBJ2-3, with a tentative D call TRBD1 (5 bases). Germline CDR1 reads SEHNR; CDR2 reads FQNEAQ (reference sequence). This CDR3 is built from 14 residues. Trimming left V 5 bases short and J 4 bases short, with 13 bases between. The CDR3 DNA reads TGTGCCAGCAGCGTTCAGGGCTGGGCAGATACGCAGTATTTT. Translating it yields CASSVQGWADTQYF.

The chain couples TRBV29-1 to TRBJ2-2; D is perhaps TRBD1 (6 bases). Germline-derived CDR1 and CDR2 are SQVTM and ANQGSEA. V shed 5 bases and J shed 4 bases, with 14 bases lying between them. The CDR3 is 14 residues long. CDR3 sequence reads: CSVKGGHSTGELFF. CDR3 nucleotide sequence: TGCAGCGTTAAAGGGGGACATAGCACCGGGGAGCTGTTTTTT.

This sequence joins TRBV2 and TRBJ1-2; the D gene is possibly TRBD1 (5 bases). This CDR3 has 15 residues. The germline V gene has CDR1 SNHLY and CDR2 FYNNEI. V lost 5 bases to trimming and J lost 1 base, with 14 bases between them. DNA of the CDR3: TGTGCCAGCAGTAGGGAAGGGGCCCTTAACTATGGCTACACCTTC. It specifies CASSREGALNYGYTF.

This clone was observed a few times. V and J are TRBV28 and TRBJ1-1; 7 bases map to TRBD1. CDR1 is MDHEN and CDR2 is SYDVKM in the germline V gene. CDR3 length: 11 amino acids. Trimming cost V 5 bases and J 12 bases; bases outside gene matches: 6. The CDR3 loop is CASSPRQGTFF. The DNA for the CDR3 is TGTGCCAGCAGTCCTAGACAGGGAACTTTCTTT.

The J gene is TRBJ1-1, the V gene TRBV19; the D gene is possibly TRBD1 (5 bases). In germline, CDR1 is LNHDA, CDR2 SQIVND (reference sequence). Trimming removed 4 bases at V and 0 bases at J, with 6 bases between. The CDR3 has 13 residues. CDR3 amino acids: CASSTGLNTEAFF. The CDR3 DNA reads TGTGCCAGTAGTACAGGGCTGAACACTGAAGCTTTCTTT. Based on the CDR3 plus reference TRBV19 and TRBJ1-1, the full variable domain is DGGITQSPKYLFRKEGQNVTLSCEQNLNHDAMYWYRQDPGQGLRLIYYSQIVNDFQKGDIAEGYSVSREKKESFPLTVTSAQKNPTAFYLCASSTGLNTEAFFGQGTRLTVV.

The rearrangement links TRBV5-1 to TRBJ2-2; TRBD2 aligns across 10 bases. In germline, CDR1 is SGHRS, CDR2 YFSETQ. This CDR3 region has 17 residues. The V segment lost 3 bases and the J segment 6 bases; nucleotides outside the gene matches: 11. Here the CDR3 reads CASSSDAAGGPSGELFF. In DNA form, the CDR3 reads TGCGCCAGCAGCTCTGACGCAGCGGGAGGGCCATCCGGGGAGCTGTTTTTT.